This TCR beta chain comes out of a study of siplizumab effects on memory and regulatory T cells. Turning to this clone: Its antigen is undetermined.

Study outcomes and limitations: A small minority of alloreactive clones were mapped to unstimulated subsets.

Some clones are missing from TCRdb's copy, which holds only in-frame ones; the method was immunoSEQ multiplex PCR. The sample carries 95,000 to 130,000 clones, approximately 94% recorded once. Germline V gives CDR1 SNHLY, CDR2 FYNNEI. J gave up 3 bases and V 4 bases, and 5 bases lay outside the gene matches. CDR3 length equals 15 residues. Input material: non-Treg CD4+ T cells sorted from blood. The sequence was obtained from a human donor in good health. This rearrangement joins TRBV2 to TRBJ2-2, with TRBD2 matching 7 bases. CDR3 DNA sequence: TGTGCCAGCAGTGCGGCTAGCGGTTACACCGGGGAGCTGTTTTTT. Its protein is CASSAASGYTGELFF.